One TCR beta chain is described in this entry. No antigen is known for it. PCR employed 60 Vbeta and 13 Jbeta primers. TCRdb's copy holds only in-frame clones and misses some; the assay was immunoSEQ multiplex PCR. This sample has some 150,000 clones, with approximately 82% found just once. The data were taken from a study of cytomegalovirus exposure and HLA in healthy donors. Overall study context: The early release's HLA-typed donors yielded 80 million to 95 million unique TCRs. Findings and caveats of the study: There were some public TCRs occurring in many donors, but most TCR sequences were rare.

Trimming at V came to 0 bases and at J to 0 bases, leaving 5 bases not matched to a gene. The CDR3 spans 16 residues. Germline V CDR1 and CDR2: SGHKS, YYEKEE (reference sequence). V is TRBV5-5 and J is TRBJ1-1, with 7 bases fitting TRBD1. This clonotype originated in a man aged 35 to 55 in good health and CMV-seronegative. Sequencing was performed on PBMCs. The CDR3 nucleotides read TGTGCCAGCAGCTTGGGTAGGGGACAGTTGAACACTGAAGCTTTCTTT. Amino acid sequence: CASSLGRGQLNTEAFF. Combining the CDR3 with reference TRBV5-5 and TRBJ1-1 gives the whole variable domain DAGVTQSPTHLIKTRGQQVTLRCSPISGHKSVSWYQQVLGQGPQFIFQYYEKEERGRGNFPDRFSARQFPNYSSELNVNALLLGDSALYLCASSLGRGQLNTEAFFGQGTRLTVV.